These T cell receptor beta chains were read from a single sample in a study of blood T cell repertoires in COVID-19. Method: immunoSEQ multiplex PCR; TCRdb's copy keeps in-frame clones and lacks some. Among approximately 13,000 clones, around three quarters were seen once, and the ten largest hold 5% to 6.5%. The sample consisted of peripheral blood. The source of these receptors is a man aged 60-69 years with COVID-19, enrolled during active disease. Each CDR3 is given with its conserved first and last residue. D genes are given only for firm matches. Some rows mark clone size as missing; the rest say once, few, many or name a class of expanded clone.

abundance: .; j_gene: TRBJ1-1; d_gene: .; v_gene: TRBV27; CDR3aa: CASYGIWANTEAFF; CDR3nt: TGTGCCAGCTATGGAATCTGGGCGAACACTGAAGCTTTCTTT
abundance: few; j_gene: TRBJ2-1; d_gene: .; v_gene: TRBV7-2; CDR3aa: CASSFSSSYNEQFF; CDR3nt: TGTGCCAGCAGCTTCTCCAGCTCCTACAATGAGCAGTTCTTC
abundance: few; j_gene: TRBJ1-6; d_gene: .; v_gene: TRBV13; CDR3aa: CASRNRGGANSPLHF; CDR3nt: TGTGCCAGCCGTAATCGGGGAGGGGCCAATTCACCCCTCCACTTT
abundance: medium-sized; j_gene: TRBJ1-2; d_gene: .; v_gene: TRBV19; CDR3aa: CASTPRNSPLRGYTF; CDR3nt: TGTGCCAGTACCCCGAGGAACTCACCCTTAAGGGGCTACACCTTC
abundance: once; j_gene: TRBJ1-6; d_gene: TRBD1; v_gene: TRBV27; CDR3aa: CASSSKQGAPLHF; CDR3nt: TGTGCCAGCAGTTCTAAACAGGGGGCACCCCTCCACTTT
abundance: .; j_gene: TRBJ1-4; d_gene: TRBD1; v_gene: TRBV28; CDR3aa: CASSLDRVGTLATNEKLFF; CDR3nt: TGTGCCAGCAGTTTGGACAGGGTGGGGACACTTGCAACTAATGAAAAACTGTTTTTT
abundance: .; j_gene: TRBJ2-1; d_gene: TRBD1; v_gene: TRBV5-1; CDR3aa: CASRVGQSYNEQFF; CDR3nt: TGCGCCAGCAGGGTGGGACAGAGTTACAATGAGCAGTTCTTC
abundance: .; j_gene: TRBJ2-5; d_gene: .; v_gene: TRBV12-3/TRBV12-4; CDR3aa: CASTPSRRETQYF; CDR3nt: TGTGCCAGCACCCCCTCGCGGAGGGAGACCCAGTACTTC
abundance: once; j_gene: TRBJ2-3; d_gene: .; v_gene: TRBV19; CDR3aa: CASSIAVLRVRNSDTQYF; CDR3nt: TGTGCCAGTAGTATAGCGGTTCTCCGGGTCAGAAACTCCGATACGCAGTATTTT
abundance: .; j_gene: TRBJ2-1; d_gene: TRBD2; v_gene: TRBV11-2; CDR3aa: CASSFNVRLAGANEQFF; CDR3nt: TGTGCCAGCAGCTTCAACGTTAGACTAGCGGGAGCTAATGAGCAGTTCTTC
abundance: .; j_gene: TRBJ1-1; d_gene: .; v_gene: TRBV7-9; CDR3aa: CASSLAEAGTEAFF; CDR3nt: TGTGCCAGCAGCTTAGCGGAGGCTGGCACTGAAGCTTTCTTT
abundance: once; j_gene: TRBJ2-1; d_gene: TRBD2; v_gene: TRBV28; CDR3aa: CASSLDVEGLARNEQFF; CDR3nt: TGTGCCAGCAGTTTAGACGTAGAGGGACTAGCTCGGAATGAGCAGTTCTTC
abundance: few; j_gene: TRBJ1-2; d_gene: TRBD1; v_gene: TRBV11-2; CDR3aa: CASSPWDRGAINYGYTF; CDR3nt: TGTGCCAGCAGCCCCTGGGACAGGGGTGCGATCAACTATGGCTACACCTTC
abundance: .; j_gene: TRBJ2-3; d_gene: TRBD2; v_gene: TRBV5-1; CDR3aa: CASSSGLAGTDTQYF; CDR3nt: TGCGCCAGCAGCTCAGGACTAGCGGGGACAGATACGCAGTATTTT
abundance: .; j_gene: TRBJ1-5; d_gene: .; v_gene: TRBV4-1; CDR3aa: CASSPNPGEGDQPQHF; CDR3nt: TGCGCCAGCAGCCCCAACCCAGGGGAAGGAGATCAGCCCCAGCATTTT
abundance: few; j_gene: TRBJ1-2; d_gene: .; v_gene: TRBV25-1; CDR3aa: CASSESLFEGYGYTF; CDR3nt: TGTGCCAGCAGTGAATCCCTGTTCGAGGGCTATGGCTACACCTTC
abundance: .; j_gene: TRBJ1-2; d_gene: .; v_gene: TRBV3-1/TRBV3-2; CDR3aa: CASSQKRWIEPNYGYTF; CDR3nt: TGTGCCAGCAGCCAAAAGAGGTGGATCGAACCTAACTATGGCTACACCTTC
abundance: .; j_gene: TRBJ2-5; d_gene: TRBD2; v_gene: TRBV7-9; CDR3aa: CASSSQASGRHQETQYF; CDR3nt: TGTGCCAGCAGCTCCCAAGCTAGCGGGAGGCACCAAGAGACCCAGTACTTC
abundance: .; j_gene: TRBJ2-1; d_gene: TRBD1; v_gene: TRBV15; CDR3aa: CATEDRFHEQFF; CDR3nt: TGTGCCACGGAGGACAGGTTCCATGAGCAGTTCTTC
abundance: .; j_gene: TRBJ2-7; d_gene: .; v_gene: TRBV5-4; CDR3aa: CASSSISGFGQYF; CDR3nt: TGTGCCAGCAGCTCTATCTCCGGGTTCGGGCAGTACTTC
abundance: .; j_gene: TRBJ2-1; d_gene: TRBD2; v_gene: TRBV6-6; CDR3aa: CASSYSSSGDYNEQFF; CDR3nt: TGTGCCAGCAGTTACTCATCCAGCGGGGACTACAATGAGCAGTTCTTC
abundance: .; j_gene: TRBJ1-6; d_gene: TRBD1; v_gene: TRBV25-1; CDR3aa: CASSPTGGDSPLHF; CDR3nt: TGTGCCAGCAGTCCCACAGGGGGCGATTCACCCCTCCACTTT
abundance: few; j_gene: TRBJ2-1; d_gene: TRBD2; v_gene: TRBV3-1/TRBV3-2; CDR3aa: CASSLGTSGRVIDEQFF; CDR3nt: TGTGCCAGCAGCCTCGGGACTAGCGGGAGGGTTATAGATGAGCAGTTCTTC
abundance: .; j_gene: TRBJ2-1; d_gene: TRBD1; v_gene: TRBV11-3; CDR3aa: CASSSNRGGTYNEQFF; CDR3nt: TGTGCCAGCAGCTCGAACAGGGGTGGGACCTACAATGAGCAGTTCTTC
abundance: .; j_gene: TRBJ2-7; d_gene: .; v_gene: TRBV2; CDR3aa: CASSEPAYEQYF; CDR3nt: TGTGCCAGCAGTGAACCGGCCTACGAGCAGTACTTC
abundance: .; j_gene: TRBJ1-4; d_gene: TRBD1; v_gene: TRBV30; CDR3aa: CAWRDRVGEKLFF; CDR3nt: TGTGCCTGGAGGGACAGGGTGGGGGAAAAACTGTTTTTT
abundance: .; j_gene: TRBJ1-2; d_gene: .; v_gene: TRBV11-2; CDR3aa: CASSRGYNYGYTF; CDR3nt: TGTGCCAGCAGCCGGGGATACAACTATGGCTACACCTTC
abundance: .; j_gene: TRBJ2-7; d_gene: TRBD1; v_gene: TRBV19; CDR3aa: CASSGTGARYEQYF; CDR3nt: TGTGCCAGTAGTGGGACAGGGGCGAGGTACGAGCAGTACTTC
abundance: .; j_gene: TRBJ1-1; d_gene: TRBD1; v_gene: TRBV6-2/TRBV6-3; CDR3aa: CASSLTGDIPEAFF; CDR3nt: TGTGCCAGCAGTTTGACAGGGGACATACCTGAAGCTTTCTTT
abundance: .; j_gene: TRBJ2-3; d_gene: .; v_gene: TRBV5-1; CDR3aa: CASSFQGLRGTDTQYF; CDR3nt: TGCGCCAGCAGCTTCCAGGGGCTCCGGGGCACAGATACGCAGTATTTT
abundance: few; j_gene: TRBJ1-1; d_gene: .; v_gene: TRBV6-5; CDR3aa: CASPYLGGPETAFF; CDR3nt: TGTGCCTCTCCTTATTTGGGGGGTCCGGAGACGGCTTTCTTT
abundance: .; j_gene: TRBJ2-7; d_gene: .; v_gene: TRBV7-6; CDR3aa: CASSSVRDGSSYEQYF; CDR3nt: TGTGCCAGCAGCTCTGTCCGGGACGGGAGCTCCTACGAGCAGTACTTC
abundance: .; j_gene: TRBJ1-2; d_gene: .; v_gene: TRBV15; CDR3aa: CATSRDPQGTPNYGYTF; CDR3nt: TGTGCCACCAGCAGAGATCCACAAGGGACACCTAACTATGGCTACACCTTC
abundance: .; j_gene: TRBJ2-1; d_gene: TRBD1; v_gene: TRBV3-1/TRBV3-2; CDR3aa: CASSQGGTGGNEQFF; CDR3nt: TGTGCCAGCAGCCAAGGGGGGACAGGGGGCAATGAGCAGTTCTTC
abundance: .; j_gene: TRBJ1-5; d_gene: .; v_gene: TRBV7-2; CDR3aa: CASSLGEAQHF; CDR3nt: TGTGCCAGCAGCCTTGGGGAGGCCCAGCATTTT
abundance: few; j_gene: TRBJ1-1; d_gene: .; v_gene: TRBV29-1; CDR3aa: CSVEGHLNTEAFF; CDR3nt: TGCAGCGTTGAAGGACACCTGAACACTGAAGCTTTCTTT
abundance: few; j_gene: TRBJ1-2; d_gene: .; v_gene: TRBV18; CDR3aa: CASSPPTESYGYTF; CDR3nt: TGTGCCAGCTCACCACCGACAGAGAGCTATGGCTACACCTTC
abundance: few; j_gene: TRBJ2-7; d_gene: TRBD1; v_gene: TRBV4-1; CDR3aa: CASSLPGTGGEQYF; CDR3nt: TGCGCCAGCAGCCTCCCCGGGACAGGGGGTGAGCAGTACTTC
abundance: medium-sized; j_gene: TRBJ1-4; d_gene: .; v_gene: TRBV27; CDR3aa: CASSHREGEKLFF; CDR3nt: TGTGCCAGCAGTCACCGGGAAGGTGAAAAACTGTTTTTT
abundance: .; j_gene: TRBJ2-1; d_gene: TRBD2; v_gene: TRBV27; CDR3aa: CASSLSIMSQRGPYNEQFF; CDR3nt: TGTGCCAGCAGTTTATCGATAATGAGCCAGCGGGGCCCCTACAATGAGCAGTTCTTC